This T cell receptor (beta chain) was sequenced during a study of blood T cell repertoires in COVID-19. On the study more broadly: Collection of acute and convalescent COVID-19 samples took place in the United States, Italy and Spain. T cells, B-cell-depleted T cells, or PBMCs provided the cDNA or gDNA that served as material.

Original processing notes: It was from reference gene primer amplification that nucleated cell counts were estimated. TCRdb keeps only in-frame clones here, not all; method: immunoSEQ multiplex PCR. From that table come the V and J calls and clone size; the DNA was used to work out D and trimming. Of roughly 190,000 clones in the sample, roughly 88% were seen once. Looked up from germline, CDR1 is SGHTA and CDR2 is FQGNSA. V lost 4 bases to trimming and J lost 6 bases; unmatched junction nucleotides: 1. There are 12 residues in the CDR3. The sequence derives from a woman in her forties who had recovered from COVID-19. The chain is built from TRBV7-2 and TRBJ1-2, with 8 nucleotides matching TRBD1. The sample taken for sequencing was peripheral blood. This CDR3 is CASSSQGDGYTF. CDR3 bases: TGTGCCAGCAGCTCACAGGGGGATGGCTACACCTTC.